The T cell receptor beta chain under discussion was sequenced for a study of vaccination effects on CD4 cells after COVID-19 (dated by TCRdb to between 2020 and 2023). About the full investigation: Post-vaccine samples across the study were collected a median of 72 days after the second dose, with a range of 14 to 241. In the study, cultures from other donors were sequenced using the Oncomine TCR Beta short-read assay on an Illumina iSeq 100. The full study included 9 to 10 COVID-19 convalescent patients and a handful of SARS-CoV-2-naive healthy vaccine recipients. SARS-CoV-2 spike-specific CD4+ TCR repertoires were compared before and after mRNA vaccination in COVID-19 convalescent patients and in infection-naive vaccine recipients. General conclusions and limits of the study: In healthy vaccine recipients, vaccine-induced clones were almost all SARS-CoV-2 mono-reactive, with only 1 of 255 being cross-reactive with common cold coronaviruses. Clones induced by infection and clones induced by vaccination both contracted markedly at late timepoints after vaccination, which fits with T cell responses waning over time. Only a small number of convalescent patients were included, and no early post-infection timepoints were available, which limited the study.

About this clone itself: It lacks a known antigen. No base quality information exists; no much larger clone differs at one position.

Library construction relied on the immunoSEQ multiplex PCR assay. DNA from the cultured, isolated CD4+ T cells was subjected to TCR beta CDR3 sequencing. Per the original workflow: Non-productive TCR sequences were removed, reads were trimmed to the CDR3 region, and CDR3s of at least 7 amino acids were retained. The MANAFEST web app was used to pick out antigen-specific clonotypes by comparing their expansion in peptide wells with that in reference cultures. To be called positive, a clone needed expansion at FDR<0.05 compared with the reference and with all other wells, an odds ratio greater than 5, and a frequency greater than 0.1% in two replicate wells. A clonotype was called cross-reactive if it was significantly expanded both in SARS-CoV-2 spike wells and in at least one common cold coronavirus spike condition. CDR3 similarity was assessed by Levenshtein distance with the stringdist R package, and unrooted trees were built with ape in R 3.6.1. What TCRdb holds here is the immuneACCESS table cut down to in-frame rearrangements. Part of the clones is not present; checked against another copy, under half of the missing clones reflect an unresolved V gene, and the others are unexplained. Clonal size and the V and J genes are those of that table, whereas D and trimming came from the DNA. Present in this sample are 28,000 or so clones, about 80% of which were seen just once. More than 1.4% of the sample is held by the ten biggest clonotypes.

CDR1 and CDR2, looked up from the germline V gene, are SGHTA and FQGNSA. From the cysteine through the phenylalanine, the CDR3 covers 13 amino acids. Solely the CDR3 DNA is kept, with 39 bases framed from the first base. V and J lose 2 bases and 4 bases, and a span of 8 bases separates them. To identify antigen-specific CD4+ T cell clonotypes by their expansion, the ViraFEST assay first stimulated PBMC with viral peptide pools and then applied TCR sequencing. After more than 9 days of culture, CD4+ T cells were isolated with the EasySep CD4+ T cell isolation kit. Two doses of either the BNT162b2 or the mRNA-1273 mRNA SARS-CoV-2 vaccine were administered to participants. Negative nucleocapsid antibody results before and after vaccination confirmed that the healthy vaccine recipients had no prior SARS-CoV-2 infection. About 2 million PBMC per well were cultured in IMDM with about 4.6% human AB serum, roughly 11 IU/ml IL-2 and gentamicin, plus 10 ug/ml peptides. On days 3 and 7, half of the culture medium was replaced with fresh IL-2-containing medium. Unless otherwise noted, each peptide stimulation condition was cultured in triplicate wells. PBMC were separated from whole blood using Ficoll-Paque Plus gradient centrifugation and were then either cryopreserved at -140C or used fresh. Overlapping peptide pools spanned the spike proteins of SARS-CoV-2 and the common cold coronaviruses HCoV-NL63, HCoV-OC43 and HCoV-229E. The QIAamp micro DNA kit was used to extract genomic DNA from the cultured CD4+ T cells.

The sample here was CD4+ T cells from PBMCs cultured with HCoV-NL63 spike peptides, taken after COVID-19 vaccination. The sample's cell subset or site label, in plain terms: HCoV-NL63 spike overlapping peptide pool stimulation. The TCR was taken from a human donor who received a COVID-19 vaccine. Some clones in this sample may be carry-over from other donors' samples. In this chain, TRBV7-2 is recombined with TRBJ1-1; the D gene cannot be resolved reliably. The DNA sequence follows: TGTGCCAGCAGCTTAAGTAGGGCCACTGAAGCTTTCTTT. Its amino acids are CASSLSRATEAFF.